This is a list of T cell receptor beta chains from one sample in a study of long-term antiretroviral therapy in people with HIV. The repertoire was sequenced with immunoSEQ multiplex PCR; TCRdb's copy has only in-frame clones and lacks some. The table includes some 43,000 clones, 86% detected once. This sample comprised unsorted PBMCs, obtained 0.1 years before starting antiretroviral therapy. The receptors originated from a woman aged 45-65 years with HIV. The CDR3 runs from the conserved cysteine through the conserved F or W. The size of a clone is reported for some rows only, either as once, few or many, or as a class for expanded clones.

CDR3aa,len,j_gene,v_gene,abundance
CASSRDGASTDTQYF,15,TRBJ2-3,TRBV13,NA
CASSSTRGLGNSPLHF,16,TRBJ1-6,TRBV6-5,NA
CAIFADTEAFF,11,TRBJ1-1,TRBV6-1,NA
CASSQDIGSATNEKLFF,17,TRBJ1-4,TRBV4-1,NA
CASTEWGREKLFF,13,TRBJ1-4,TRBV25-1,NA
CASSSAMPGAETQYF,15,TRBJ2-5,TRBV7-9,NA
CASSARLAGTYNEQFF,16,TRBJ2-1,TRBV7-9,NA
CTADRENGYTF,11,TRBJ1-2,TRBV20-1,NA
CASSVDPASGGYNEQFF,17,TRBJ2-1,TRBV9,NA
CSVGGQGAYGYTF,13,TRBJ1-2,TRBV29-1,NA
CASNPGSPHNEQFF,14,TRBJ2-1,TRBV5-1,once
CASSQDQGGTDTQYF,15,TRBJ2-3,TRBV4-3,NA
CASSMGSFNPNYGYTF,16,TRBJ1-2,TRBV19,NA
CASSFGTSGGEETQYF,16,TRBJ2-5,TRBV5-1,NA
CASSPGNTGELFF,13,TRBJ2-2,TRBV13,NA
CASSMDRPEKLFF,13,TRBJ1-4,TRBV6-6,NA
CASSPISSGETQYF,14,TRBJ2-5,TRBV27,NA
CASSQDQLGLNEQFF,15,TRBJ2-1,TRBV4-3,NA
CASTRTPSFTDTQYF,15,TRBJ2-3,TRBV9,NA
CASSEVGTYGYTF,13,TRBJ1-2,TRBV2,NA
CASSEFDRRVNTEAFF,16,TRBJ1-1,TRBV6-1,once
CASSVAGTAQETQYF,15,TRBJ2-5,TRBV9,NA
CSVATSANNEQFF,13,TRBJ2-1,TRBV29-1,NA
CAISESPMAGGYGYTF,16,TRBJ1-2,TRBV10-3,NA
CASSLGGLADLSYEQYF,17,TRBJ2-7,TRBV5-4,NA
CASSPDRGGSADTQYF,16,TRBJ2-3,TRBV7-8,NA
CATSPRLAGAGETQYF,16,TRBJ2-5,TRBV15,NA
CASTLREGEQFF,12,TRBJ2-1,TRBV7-3,NA
CASSSRVSNQPQHF,14,TRBJ1-5,TRBV7-6,NA
CASRTHRDPATNEKLFF,17,TRBJ1-4,TRBV12-2,few
CASSSPPLYNEQFF,14,TRBJ2-1,TRBV27,NA
CASSLLGEQGGTEAFF,16,TRBJ1-1,TRBV2,NA
CASSYSGGGFSYEQYF,16,TRBJ2-7,TRBV6-6,once
CASSQDPDRSGYTF,14,TRBJ1-2,TRBV4-1,NA
CASSLARTVGEQYF,14,TRBJ2-7,TRBV7-2,NA
CASSLGYSYGYTF,13,TRBJ1-2,TRBV7-2,NA
CASSLVGEPEKDTQYF,16,TRBJ2-3,TRBV7-8,NA
CASSVGDGSTNVPYEQYF,18,TRBJ2-7,TRBV9,NA
CASSTRTGEETQYF,14,TRBJ2-5,TRBV5-1,NA
CASSQVSPGNTEAFF,15,TRBJ1-1,TRBV18,NA
CASSATGPSSYEQYF,15,TRBJ2-7,TRBV19,NA
CASSYSRPWEGPQYF,15,TRBJ2-5,TRBV6-5,NA
CASSLETGNQPQHF,14,TRBJ1-5,TRBV7-9,NA
CASSLAGDPSYEQYF,15,TRBJ2-7,TRBV28,NA
CASSQRGGNQPQHF,14,TRBJ1-5,TRBV4-3,NA
CASSLSSGGRYEQYF,15,TRBJ2-7,TRBV7-3,NA
CSVDGHRGTQYF,12,TRBJ2-5,TRBV29-1,NA
CASSTPRQLNSPLHF,15,TRBJ1-6,TRBV7-9,NA